Below, 30 T cell receptor beta chains from the same sample are listed, as sequenced in a study of T-cell memory formation after mild COVID-19 (dated by TCRdb to the early 2020s). Libraries were built with 5' RACE. Sequencing was carried out with an Illumina NovaSeq 6000. TCRdb itself trimmed the public reads at Q25 with fastp, ran MiXCR and retained productive beta chains. Each entry merges the rows of one CDR3 protein and shows their most common DNA and genes. The table for this sample lists some 490,000 distinct CDR3 sequences; approximately 18% of them were counted only once. Of the sample, roughly an eighth falls within the top ten clones. Material: PBMCs or a T cell subset sorted from them (not recorded which). The receptors were gathered from an adult woman who had mild COVID-19 (a few samples of this study predate the infection). The sample titles of this study are shuffled in the database, so cell type and time point are left out; the donor was told from shared clones.

The table lists this clonotype with a few counts. The rearrangement links TRBV4-1 to TRBJ2-7; perhaps TRBD2 as D (5 bases). The CDR3 has 16 amino acids. The V gene's germline CDR1 is MGHRA and CDR2 YSYEKL. The V and J ends lost 3 bases and 3 bases respectively, with 18 bases between them. CDR3 protein: CASSHRVGEGGYEQYF. CDR3 coding DNA: TGCGCCAGCAGCCATCGAGTCGGCGAAGGAGGCTACGAGCAGTACTTC.

V gene TRBV12-3 or TRBV12-4 combines with J gene TRBJ2-7; no clear D gene. The V and J ends lost 5 bases and 3 bases respectively, with 11 bases between them. This CDR3 has 13 amino acids. Here the CDR3 DNA reads TGTGCCAGCAGTGCCACCCAAAACTACGAGCAGTACTTC. Translated: CASSATQNYEQYF.

The chain combines TRBV15 with TRBJ1-2; TRBD1 matches 7 bases. V gave up 0 bases and J gave up 4 bases; unmatched junction bases: 8. The length of the CDR3 is 16 residues. Germline-derived CDR1 and CDR2 are LNHNV and YYDKDF (reference sequence). The CDR3 DNA follows: TGTGCCACCAGCAGAGATCGGACAGGAATACTCTATGGCTACACCTTC. Its translation: CATSRDRTGILYGYTF.

V is TRBV21-1 and J is TRBJ1-1. TRBV21-1 represents a pseudogene. This CDR3 contains 12 residues. The CDR3: CASSPAEGQAFF. The CDR3 nucleotides read TGTGCCAGCAGCCCGGCGGAGGGGCAAGCTTTCTTT.

This clonotype was counted a few times. V is TRBV28 and J is TRBJ2-7; D might be TRBD1 or TRBD2, each matching 5 bases. The CDR3 length is 13 residues. Trimming took off 7 bases at V and 2 bases at J, with 12 bases between the two ends. Germline V gene sequence: CDR1 MDHEN, CDR2 SYDVKM. Here the CDR3 DNA reads TGTGCCAGCACCCCTGGGGGTACCTACGAGCAGTACTTC. Protein sequence: CASTPGGTYEQYF.

This clonotype was seen many times. The V and J genes are TRBV27 and TRBJ2-6, with D unclear. The CDR3 consists of 14 residues. V lost 4 bases and J 0 bases, leaving 4 bases between the germline ends. Looked up from germline, CDR1 is MNHEY and CDR2 is SMNVEV (reference sequence). The CDR3 spells CASSSLSGANVLTF. In DNA, the CDR3 is TGTGCCAGCAGTTCCCTCTCTGGGGCCAACGTCCTGACTTTC.

J is TRBJ2-7 and V is TRBV30, with TRBD1 identical over 9 bases. Germline CDR1 GTSNPN, CDR2 SVGIG (reference sequence). The junction had 7 bases not matched to a gene; V was cut back by 4 bases and J by 6 bases. The CDR3 length is 13 residues. The CDR3 coding sequence is TGTGCCTGGAAGGACAGGGGAGCTTCCGAGCAGTACTTC. This encodes CAWKDRGASEQYF.

The V and J genes are TRBV12-3 or TRBV12-4 and TRBJ2-2; TRBD1 matches at 7 bases. Trimming at V came to 6 bases and at J to 5 bases, leaving 9 bases not matched to a gene. This CDR3 comprises 15 residues. This chain's CDR3 is CASRGALRGTGELFF. CDR3 sequence (DNA): TGTGCCAGCAGGGGGGCGCTCAGGGGGACCGGGGAGCTGTTTTTT.

V usage is TRBV3-1 and J usage is TRBJ1-4; D might be TRBD1 (5 bases). The ends were cut back, 6 bases at V and 5 bases at J, with 16 bases in the middle. The CDR3 has 15 amino acids. Germline V lookup: CDR1 LGHDT, CDR2 YNNKEL (reference sequence). The CDR3 nucleotides are TGTGCCAGCAGTCATCACCGGGGGGACAATGAAAAACTGTTTTTT. Translated: CASSHHRGDNEKLFF.

The J gene is TRBJ1-1, the V gene TRBV4-2; tentative D call: TRBD1 (6 bases). The V gene lost 4 bases and the J gene lost 1 base, with 13 bases spanning the gap. The CDR3 spans 15 residues. The V gene's germline CDR1 is LGHNA and CDR2 YNFKEQ. The CDR3 loop reads CASSPGVAGNTEAFF. The CDR3 coding sequence is TGTGCCAGCAGCCCAGGGGTTGCCGGGAACACTGAAGCTTTCTTT.

The chain combines TRBV20-1 with TRBJ2-1; 7 nucleotides line up with TRBD2. Germline V CDR1 and CDR2: DFQATT, SNEGSKA (reference sequence). This CDR3 is built from 15 residues. The junction had 12 bases not matched to a gene; V was cut back by 6 bases and J by 4 bases. The chain's CDR3 is CSAPTGRVSYNEQFF. The CDR3 DNA reads TGCAGTGCCCCAACGGGGAGGGTGTCATACAATGAGCAGTTCTTC.

This clonotype was found a few times. V gene TRBV20-1 combines with J gene TRBJ1-1, with no clear D. Germline V gene lookup returns CDR1 DFQATT and CDR2 SNEGSKA (reference sequence). The CDR3 has 13 residues. Trimming took 6 bases from V and 3 from J, leaving 14 bases between them. CDR3 loop: CSARTGRYTEAFF. In DNA, the CDR3 is TGCAGTGCGAGAACCGGACGGTACACTGAAGCTTTCTTT.

CDR3 sequence (DNA): TGTGCCAGCAGCCCCAGGGGGACAGGGAGGAACACTGAAGCTTTCTTT. Residues: CASSPRGTGRNTEAFF. The chain links TRBV9 to TRBJ1-1; the match to TRBD1 covers 9 bases. Unmatched junction bases numbered 8, after V lost 4 bases and J lost 1 base. The CDR3 covers 16 residues. From germline, CDR1 is SGDLS and CDR2 YYNGEE.

V and J are TRBV29-1 and TRBJ1-4; weak D call: TRBD1 (5 bases). V was trimmed by 1 base and J by 8 bases, leaving 17 bases between them. Per the germline V gene, CDR1 is SQVTM and CDR2 is ANQGSEA. The CDR3 is 15 amino acids. CDR3 region: CSVEVATGAFEKLFF. The DNA of the CDR3 is TGCAGCGTTGAAGTAGCCACAGGAGCTTTCGAAAAACTGTTTTTT.

This clonotype has a single count. The CDR3 coding sequence is TGTGCCAGCAGCCAATCCGGGAGTAGCAATCAGCCCCAGCATTTT. This sequence encodes CASSQSGSSNQPQHF. The chain uses TRBV16 and TRBJ1-5; D remains unclear. Germline lookup yields CDR1 KGHSY and CDR2 FQNENV. Trimming took 0 bases from V and 0 from J, leaving 6 bases between them. The CDR3 totals 15 residues.

This chain connects TRBV2 to TRBJ2-3; 13 bases align to TRBD2. Germline V gene lookup returns CDR1 SNHLY and CDR2 FYNNEI. V lost 6 bases to trimming and J lost 5 bases; unmatched junction nucleotides: 5. The CDR3 totals 15 residues. The chain's CDR3 is CASSDGTSGVDTQYF. In DNA, the CDR3 is TGTGCCAGCAGCGACGGGACTAGCGGGGTAGATACGCAGTATTTT.

The chain joins TRBV30 to TRBJ1-2; tentative D call: TRBD1 (5 bases). V gave up 4 bases and J gave up 5 bases, with 17 bases separating them. The CDR3 has 14 residues. Germline V gene sequence: CDR1 GTSNPN, CDR2 SVGIG (reference sequence). DNA for the CDR3: TGTGCCTGGAAGGAGTCACGGGGGAATTATGGCTACACCTTC. It yields the protein CAWKESRGNYGYTF.

This clonotype was counted between two and nine times. The chain joins TRBV10-3 to TRBJ1-3, with a tentative D call TRBD1 (6 bases). Germline V gives CDR1 ENHRY, CDR2 SYGVKD. The V end was cut by 6 bases, the J end by 0 bases, with 12 bases between. CDR3 size: 15 residues. The CDR3 sequence is CAIRETGNSGNTIYF. The CDR3 DNA follows: TGTGCCATCAGGGAAACAGGGAACTCTGGAAACACCATATATTTT.

This clonotype was counted only a few times. The CDR3 coding sequence is TGTGCCAGCAGCCCTCTCCAGGGGACAGGCTCCTACGAGCAGTACTTC. Translating it yields CASSPLQGTGSYEQYF. The J gene is TRBJ2-7, the V gene TRBV3-1; 8 bases are shared with TRBD1. This CDR3 has 16 amino acids. The ends lost 4 bases at V and 0 bases at J; junction bases unmatched: 8. Looked up from germline, CDR1 is LGHDT and CDR2 is YNNKEL (reference sequence).

Written as DNA, the CDR3 is TGTGCCAGCCGGGCGCAGAACACCGGGGAGCTGTTTTTT. Translation gives CASRAQNTGELFF. This rearrangement joins TRBV9 to TRBJ2-2; D remains unclear. Germline CDR1 and CDR2: SGDLS and YYNGEE. The CDR3 totals 13 residues. The V end lost 7 bases, the J end lost 1 base, and 8 bases lay between the germline ends.

This clonotype has a handful of counts. The chain combines TRBV7-9 with TRBJ1-1; TRBD1 is a possible D gene (6 bases). The germline gives CDR1 SEHNR, CDR2 FQNEAQ (reference sequence). The CDR3 sequence is 15 residues long. V gave up 6 bases and J gave up 6 bases, with 20 bases separating them. CDR3 region: CASRSPGPGGSEAFF. CDR3 DNA: TGTGCCAGCAGATCACCGGGACCGGGGGGCTCTGAAGCTTTCTTT. Variable domain in full (rest from reference TRBV7-9 and TRBJ1-1): DTGVSQNPRHKITKRGQNVTFRCDPISEHNRLYWYRQTLGQGPEFLTYFQNEAQLEKSRLLSDRFSAERPKGSFSTLEIQRTEQGDSAMYLCASRSPGPGGSEAFFGQGTRLTVV.

This clonotype has more than one count but fewer than ten. The chain carries TRBV9 and TRBJ2-5; either TRBD1 or TRBD2 may supply D (5 bases each). V was cut by 7 bases and J by 0 bases, with 16 bases left in between. The CDR3 is 15 amino acids. CDR1 SGDLS and CDR2 YYNGEE come from the germline V gene. This CDR3 reads CASCETGGHQETQYF. Written as DNA, the CDR3 is TGTGCCAGCTGCGAAACTGGGGGACACCAAGAGACCCAGTACTTC.

This clonotype appeared a few times. The chain links TRBV3-1 to TRBJ1-1; D gene ambiguous. The CDR3 covers 13 residues. Trimming cost V 1 base and J 8 bases, with 11 bases left between them. Germline-derived CDR1 and CDR2 are LGHDT and YNNKEL (reference sequence). CDR3 in amino acids: CASSQGGGSEAFF. CDR3 DNA: TGTGCCAGCAGCCAAGGGGGTGGGTCAGAAGCTTTCTTT.

The chain employs TRBV4-3 and TRBJ1-4, with 9 nucleotides matching TRBD1. Per the germline V gene, CDR1 is LGHNA and CDR2 is YSLEER. Trimming cost V 3 bases and J 7 bases; bases outside gene matches: 6. The CDR3 runs to 15 residues. Here the CDR3 DNA reads TGCGCCAGCAGCCAGGGACAGGGAGGAAGTGAAAAACTGTTTTTT. Translated, it gives CASSQGQGGSEKLFF.

In its sample, this clonotype was seen a few times. One end of the junction is discordant with germline, which a read error may explain. The chain has TRBV6-5 and TRBJ2-1; the match to TRBD1 covers 10 bases. The CDR3 has 15 residues. The germline V gene has CDR1 MNHEY and CDR2 SVGAGI. The CDR3 DNA is TGTGCCACCAGTCGACAGGGGGCATCCTACAATGAGCAGTTCTTC. Protein sequence: CATSRQGASYNEQFF.

There are a few counts of this clonotype. V is TRBV7-8 and J is TRBJ1-1, with TRBD1 as a possible D gene (5 bases). Trimming stripped 4 bases from V and 5 bases from J, with 14 bases between. The CDR3 is 14 residues long. In germline, CDR1 is SGHVS, CDR2 FQNEAQ. The CDR3 DNA follows: TGTGCCAGCAGCTCTTTCACAGGAAGGACTGAAGCTTTCTTT. Encoded protein: CASSSFTGRTEAFF.

Only a few counts were recorded for this clonotype. This chain uses TRBV7-2 with TRBJ2-1; D gene uncertain. The CDR3 has 12 residues. Germline loops: CDR1 SGHTA, CDR2 FQGNSA. Trimming took off 1 base at V and 10 bases at J, with 8 bases between the two ends. This chain's CDR3 is CASSLVKEEQFF. Here the CDR3 DNA reads TGTGCCAGCAGCTTAGTTAAGGAAGAGCAGTTCTTC.

The chain is built from TRBV7-2 and TRBJ1-1; D may be TRBD1 (5 bases). Deletions cut 5 bases from V and 4 bases from J, with 11 bases between. This CDR3 has 13 amino acids. Germline CDR1 SGHTA, CDR2 FQGNSA. As DNA, the CDR3 is TGTGCCAGCAGCCTTCTTGGGGGCACTGAAGCTTTCTTT. It is translated as CASSLLGGTEAFF.

This sequence joins TRBV12-5 and TRBJ1-1; possible D gene TRBD1, 5 bases. In germline, CDR1 is LGHNT, CDR2 FRNRAP. The V end was cut by 0 bases, the J end by 5 bases, with 19 bases between. This CDR3 region has 17 residues. CDR3 amino acids: CASGLVNTARGGTEAFF. In nucleotides, the CDR3 is TGTGCTAGTGGTTTGGTAAACACGGCGAGGGGAGGAACTGAAGCTTTCTTT.

This clonotype came up a few times. The genes are TRBV11-2 and TRBJ2-7; D call uncertain. From germline, CDR1 is SGHAT and CDR2 FQNNGV. This CDR3 region has 12 residues. V gave up 4 bases and J gave up 3 bases, with 7 bases separating them. The chain's CDR3 is CASSSPHYEQYF. The CDR3 DNA follows: TGTGCCAGCAGCTCGCCCCACTACGAGCAGTACTTC. The whole variable domain, remainder taken from reference TRBV11-2 and TRBJ2-7, is EAGVAQSPRYKIIEKRQSVAFWCNPISGHATLYWYQQILGQGPKLLIQFQNNGVVDDSQLPKDRFSAERLKGVDSTLKIQPAKLEDSAVYLCASSSPHYEQYFGPGTRLTVT.